This T cell receptor (beta chain) was sequenced during a study of T cells after yellow fever vaccination. Study details: Each low-cell-number fraction was prepared by means of SMART-Seq v4 Ultra Low Input.

In TCRdb, the 5' RACE reads were re-called with MiXCR into one record per CDR3 protein. Found here are some 300,000 distinct CDR3 sequences, approximately 11% of them singletons; the top ten hold about 3.3%. This clonotype appeared many times. Its cognate antigen is unknown. The germline V gene has CDR1 LNHNV and CDR2 YYDKDF (reference sequence). This CDR3 region has 14 residues. With 1 base removed from V and 6 bases from J, the gap between germline ends came to 10 bases. Points from the study as a whole: Post-booster repertoires again held most primary-vaccination clones (just under 97% CD4, roughly 88% CD8). Although the secondary response was weaker, it peaked faster, at day 5 versus 15. Any FACS-sorted repertoire could hold abundant clonotypes that contaminate it from the bulk population.

This specimen consisted of CD4+ T cells sorted from PBMCs, obtained 45 days after the yellow fever booster vaccination. The clonotype comes from a man aged 18 to 35 who received the YFV17D yellow fever vaccine. The chain carries TRBV15 and TRBJ2-4; D perhaps matches TRBD1 (6 bases). CDR3 residues: CATSRVKDRNIQYF. CDR3 DNA sequence: TGTGCCACCAGCAGAGTTAAGGACAGAAACATTCAGTACTTC.